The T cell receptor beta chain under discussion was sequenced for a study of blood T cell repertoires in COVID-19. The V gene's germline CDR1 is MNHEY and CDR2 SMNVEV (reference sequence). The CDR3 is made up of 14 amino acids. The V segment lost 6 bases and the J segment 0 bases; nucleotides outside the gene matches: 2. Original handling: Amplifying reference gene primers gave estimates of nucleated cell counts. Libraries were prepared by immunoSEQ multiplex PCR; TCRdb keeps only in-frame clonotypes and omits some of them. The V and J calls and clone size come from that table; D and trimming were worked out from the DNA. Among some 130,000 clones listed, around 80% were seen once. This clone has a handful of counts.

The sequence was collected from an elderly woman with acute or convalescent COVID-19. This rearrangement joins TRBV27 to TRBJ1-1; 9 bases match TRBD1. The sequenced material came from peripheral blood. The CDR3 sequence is CASRGTGMNTEAFF. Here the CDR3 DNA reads TGTGCCAGCAGGGGGACAGGGATGAACACTGAAGCTTTCTTT.